What follows describes a single T cell receptor beta chain. Its antigen is unidentified. This entry belongs to a study of T cell responses to AZD1222 COVID-19 vaccine. Background on the study: Pooling covered second doses at about 4 or about 12 weeks.

Sequenced by immunoSEQ multiplex PCR; TCRdb stores in-frame clones only, minus some. The data contain about 92,000 clones, about 90% of them singletons. Findings and caveats of the study: None of the repertoires were sampled until the peak T cell response had passed. Most donors were white British and more were female, and clonal diversity was possibly underestimated. Nearly half of the spike-specific TCRs reportedly recognize variant regions that carry no mutations.

The germline gives CDR1 SQVTM, CDR2 ANQGSEA. This CDR3 has 14 amino acids. With 2 bases removed from V and 13 bases from J, the gap between germline ends came to 23 bases. This specimen was peripheral blood, taken on day 0 of AZD1222 vaccination. The genes are TRBV29-1 and TRBJ1-2; D is perhaps TRBD1 (5 bases). The clonotype comes from an adult in good health. This CDR3 is CSVELGDSFYGSTF. CDR3 nucleotide sequence: TGCAGCGTTGAATTGGGAGACAGTTTCTATGGTTCCACCTTC.